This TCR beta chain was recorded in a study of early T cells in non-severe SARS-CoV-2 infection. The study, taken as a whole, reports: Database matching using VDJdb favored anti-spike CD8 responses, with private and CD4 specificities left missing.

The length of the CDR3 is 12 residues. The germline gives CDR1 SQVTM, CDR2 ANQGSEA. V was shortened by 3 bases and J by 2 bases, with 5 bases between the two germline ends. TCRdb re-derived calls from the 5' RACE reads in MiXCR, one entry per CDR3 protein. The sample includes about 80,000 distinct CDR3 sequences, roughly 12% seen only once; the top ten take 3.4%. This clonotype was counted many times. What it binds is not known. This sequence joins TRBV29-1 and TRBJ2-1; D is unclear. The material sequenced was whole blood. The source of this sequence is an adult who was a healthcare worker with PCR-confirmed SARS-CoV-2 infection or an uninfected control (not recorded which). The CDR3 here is CSVEEAYNEQFF. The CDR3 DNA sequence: TGCAGCGTTGAGGAAGCCTACAATGAGCAGTTCTTC.